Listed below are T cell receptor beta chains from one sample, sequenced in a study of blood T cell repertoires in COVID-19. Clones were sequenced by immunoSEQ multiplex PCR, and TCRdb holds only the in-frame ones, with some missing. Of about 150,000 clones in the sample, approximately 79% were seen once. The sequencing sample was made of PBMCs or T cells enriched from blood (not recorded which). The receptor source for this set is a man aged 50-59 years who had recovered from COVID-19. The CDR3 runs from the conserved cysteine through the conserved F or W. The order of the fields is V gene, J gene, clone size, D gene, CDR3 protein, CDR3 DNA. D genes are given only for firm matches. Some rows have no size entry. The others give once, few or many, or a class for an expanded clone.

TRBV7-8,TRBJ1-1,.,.,CASSPTRGLLNTEAFF,TGTGCCAGCAGCCCGACTCGAGGGCTTCTAAACACTGAAGCTTTCTTT
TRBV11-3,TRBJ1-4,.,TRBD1,CASSVTPRGNEKLFF,TGTGCCAGCAGCGTGACACCCAGGGGGAATGAAAAACTGTTTTTT
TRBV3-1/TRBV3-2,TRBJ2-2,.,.,CASTPRGADTGELFF,TGTGCCAGCACCCCCAGGGGGGCCGACACCGGGGAGCTGTTTTTT
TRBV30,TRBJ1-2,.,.,CAWREDYGYTF,TGTGCCTGGAGGGAGGACTATGGCTACACCTTC
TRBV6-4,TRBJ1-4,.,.,CAIASNRTAEKLFF,TGTGCCATCGCAAGCAACAGAACTGCGGAAAAACTGTTTTTT
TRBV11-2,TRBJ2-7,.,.,CASSRLNGPYEQYF,TGTGCCAGCAGCCGACTGAACGGTCCCTACGAGCAGTACTTC
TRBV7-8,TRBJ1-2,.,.,CASTVGTHASLYGYTF,TGTGCCAGTACCGTAGGGACACACGCTTCCCTCTATGGCTACACCTTC
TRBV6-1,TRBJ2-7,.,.,CASSEVVRVRTYEQYF,TGTGCCAGCAGTGAAGTCGTCAGGGTTCGGACCTACGAGCAGTACTTC
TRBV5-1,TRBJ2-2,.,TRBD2,CASSETSGGAFGELFF,TGCGCCAGCAGCGAGACTAGCGGGGGGGCCTTCGGGGAGCTGTTTTTT
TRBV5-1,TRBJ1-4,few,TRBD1,CASRPGQGAEKLFF,TGCGCCAGCAGGCCGGGACAGGGTGCCGAAAAACTGTTTTTT
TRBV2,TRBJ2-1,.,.,CASSLRGSYNEQFF,TGTGCCAGCAGTCTGCGGGGCTCCTACAATGAGCAGTTCTTC
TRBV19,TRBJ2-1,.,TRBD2,CASSIDIGAGGQNEQFF,TGTGCCAGTAGTATAGATATCGGAGCGGGGGGGCAGAATGAGCAGTTCTTC
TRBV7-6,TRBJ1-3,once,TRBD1,CASSSVTGPGNTIYF,TGTGCCAGCAGCTCCGTGACAGGGCCCGGAAACACCATATATTTT
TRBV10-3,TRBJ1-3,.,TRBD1,CAIRDRGRSSGNTIYF,TGTGCCATACGGGACAGGGGCCGAAGCTCTGGAAACACCATATATTTT
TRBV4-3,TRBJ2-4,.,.,CASSQVLAKNIQYF,TGCGCCAGCAGCCAAGTCCTAGCCAAAAACATTCAGTACTTC
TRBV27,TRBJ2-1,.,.,CASSLSLHSPYNEQFF,TGTGCCAGCAGTTTATCGCTCCACAGCCCCTACAATGAGCAGTTCTTC
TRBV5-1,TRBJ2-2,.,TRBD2,CASSSHLAGGPGTGELFF,TGCGCCAGCAGCTCGCACCTAGCGGGGGGGCCGGGCACCGGGGAGCTGTTTTTT
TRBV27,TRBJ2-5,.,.,CASRASALVETQYF,TGTGCCAGCAGGGCTAGCGCCTTGGTAGAGACCCAGTACTTC
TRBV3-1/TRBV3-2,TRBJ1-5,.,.,CASSPSLQGYQPQHF,TGTGCCAGCAGCCCCTCCCTACAGGGCTATCAGCCCCAGCATTTT
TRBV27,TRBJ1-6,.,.,CASSSQRNSPLHF,TGTGCCAGCAGTTCACAGAGAAATTCACCCCTCCACTTT
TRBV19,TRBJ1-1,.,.,CASSGTVNTEAFF,TGTGCCAGTAGTGGAACAGTGAACACTGAAGCTTTCTTT
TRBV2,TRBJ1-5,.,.,CASSAQGGSVEPQHF,TGTGCCAGCAGTGCCCAGGGTGGATCGGTGGAGCCCCAGCATTTT
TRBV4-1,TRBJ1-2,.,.,CASSQDSGGNYGYTF,TGCGCCAGCAGCCAAGATTCAGGCGGGAACTATGGCTACACCTTC
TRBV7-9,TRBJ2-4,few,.,CASSLRETSTAKNIQYF,TGTGCCAGCAGCTTAAGGGAGACTAGTACTGCCAAAAACATTCAGTACTTC
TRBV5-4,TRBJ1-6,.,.,CASSLVGVESPLHF,TGTGCCAGCAGCTTGGTGGGAGTTGAATCACCCCTCCACTTT
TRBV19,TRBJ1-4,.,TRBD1,CASSSVDRGRREKLFF,TGTGCCAGTAGTTCGGTCGACAGGGGGCGTAGGGAAAAACTGTTTTTT
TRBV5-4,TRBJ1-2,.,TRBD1,CASSLPGTDNYGYTF,TGTGCCAGCAGCCTACCCGGGACAGATAACTATGGCTACACCTTC
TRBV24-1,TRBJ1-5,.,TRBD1,CATSTLRAGGFRQPQHF,TGTGCCACCAGCACATTAAGGGCAGGGGGCTTTCGTCAGCCCCAGCATTTT
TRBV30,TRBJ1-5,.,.,CAWSAGTRSNQPQHF,TGTGCCTGGAGTGCCGGGACACGAAGCAATCAGCCCCAGCATTTT
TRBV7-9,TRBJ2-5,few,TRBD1,CASSPRDRQETQYF,TGTGCCAGCAGCCCCCGGGACAGGCAAGAGACCCAGTACTTC
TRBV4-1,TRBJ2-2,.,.,CASSQGRGASGELFF,TGCGCCAGCAGCCAAGGACGGGGGGCTTCCGGGGAGCTGTTTTTT
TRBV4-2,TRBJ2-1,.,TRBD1,CASSPGRDSSYNEQFF,TGTGCCAGCAGCCCTGGACGGGACAGCTCCTACAATGAGCAGTTCTTC
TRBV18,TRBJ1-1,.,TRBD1,CASSRGQGGTEAFF,TGTGCCAGCTCACGGGGACAGGGGGGCACTGAAGCTTTCTTT
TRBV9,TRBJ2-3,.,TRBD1,CASSGTGPDTQYF,TGTGCCAGCAGTGGGACAGGACCAGATACGCAGTATTTT
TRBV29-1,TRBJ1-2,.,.,CSVDIPGMDYGYTF,TGCAGCGTTGATATACCGGGAATGGACTATGGCTACACCTTC
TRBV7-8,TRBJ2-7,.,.,CASRPGTFSYEQYF,TGTGCCAGCAGACCCGGGACTTTCTCCTACGAGCAGTACTTC